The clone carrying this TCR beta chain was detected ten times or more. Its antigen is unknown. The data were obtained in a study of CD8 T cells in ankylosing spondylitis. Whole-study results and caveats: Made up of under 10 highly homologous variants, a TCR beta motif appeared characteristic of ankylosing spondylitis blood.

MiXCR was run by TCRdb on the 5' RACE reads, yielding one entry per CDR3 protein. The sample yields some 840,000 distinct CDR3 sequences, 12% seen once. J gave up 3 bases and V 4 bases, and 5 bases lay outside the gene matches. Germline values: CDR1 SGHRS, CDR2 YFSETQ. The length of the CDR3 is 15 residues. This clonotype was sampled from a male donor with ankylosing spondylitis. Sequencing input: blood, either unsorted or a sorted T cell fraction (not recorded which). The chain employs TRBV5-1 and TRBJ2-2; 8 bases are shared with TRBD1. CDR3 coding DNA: TGCGCCAGCAGCGTCGGGACAGGCTACACCGGGGAGCTGTTTTTT. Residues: CASSVGTGYTGELFF.